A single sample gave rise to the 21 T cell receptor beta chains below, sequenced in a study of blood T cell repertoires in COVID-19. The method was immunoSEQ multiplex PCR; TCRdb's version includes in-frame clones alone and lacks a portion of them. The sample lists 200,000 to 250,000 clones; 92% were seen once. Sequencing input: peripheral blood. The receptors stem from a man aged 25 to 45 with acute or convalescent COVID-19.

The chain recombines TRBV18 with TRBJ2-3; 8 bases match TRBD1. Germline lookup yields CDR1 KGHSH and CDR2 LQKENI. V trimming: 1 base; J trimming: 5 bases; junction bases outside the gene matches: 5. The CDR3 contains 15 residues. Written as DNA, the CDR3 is TGTGCCAGCTCACCACATAGTACAGGGGGAGATACGCAGTATTTT. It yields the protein CASSPHSTGGDTQYF. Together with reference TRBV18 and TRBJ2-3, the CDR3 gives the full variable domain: NAGVMQNPRHLVRRRGQEARLRCSPMKGHSHVYWYRQLPEEGLKFMVYLQKENIIDESGMPKERFSAEFPKEGPSILRIQQVVRGDSAAYFCASSPHSTGGDTQYFGPGTRLTVL.

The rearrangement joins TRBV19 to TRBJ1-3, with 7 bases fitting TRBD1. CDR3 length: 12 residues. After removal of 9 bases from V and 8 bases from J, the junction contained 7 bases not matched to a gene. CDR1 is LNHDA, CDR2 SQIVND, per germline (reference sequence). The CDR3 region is CASGQAGYTIYF. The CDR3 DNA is TGTGCCAGCGGACAGGCTGGCTACACCATATATTTT.

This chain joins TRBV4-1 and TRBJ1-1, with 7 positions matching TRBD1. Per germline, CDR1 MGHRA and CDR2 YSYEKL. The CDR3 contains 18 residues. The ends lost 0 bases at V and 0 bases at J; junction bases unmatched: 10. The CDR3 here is CASSQELRDSFMNTEAFF. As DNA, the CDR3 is TGCGCCAGCAGCCAAGAACTCCGGGACAGCTTCATGAACACTGAAGCTTTCTTT.

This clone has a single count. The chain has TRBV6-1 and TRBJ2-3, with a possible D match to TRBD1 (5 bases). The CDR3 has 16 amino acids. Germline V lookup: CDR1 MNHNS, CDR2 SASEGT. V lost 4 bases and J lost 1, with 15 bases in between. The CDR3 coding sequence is TGTGCCAGCAGTGCGCCGGCAGGCAGGGGCACAGATACGCAGTATTTT. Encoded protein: CASSAPAGRGTDTQYF.

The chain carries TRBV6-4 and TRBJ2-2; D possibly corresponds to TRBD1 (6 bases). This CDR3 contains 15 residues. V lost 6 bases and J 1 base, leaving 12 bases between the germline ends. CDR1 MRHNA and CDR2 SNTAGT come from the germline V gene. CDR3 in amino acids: CASRRSTGNTGELFF. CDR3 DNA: TGTGCCAGCAGAAGATCGACAGGGAACACCGGGGAGCTGTTTTTT.

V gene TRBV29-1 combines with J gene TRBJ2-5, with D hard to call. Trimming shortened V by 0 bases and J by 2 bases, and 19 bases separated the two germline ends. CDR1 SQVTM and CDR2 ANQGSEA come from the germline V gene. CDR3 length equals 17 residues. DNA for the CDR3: TGCAGCGTTGAAGATCTATCTAAGTGGGCGTCTCAAGAGACCCAGTACTTC. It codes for CSVEDLSKWASQETQYF.

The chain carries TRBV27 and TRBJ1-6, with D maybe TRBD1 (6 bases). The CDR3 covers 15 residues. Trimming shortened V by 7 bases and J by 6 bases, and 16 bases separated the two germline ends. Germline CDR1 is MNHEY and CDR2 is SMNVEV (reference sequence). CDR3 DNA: TGTGCCAGCACCTTGGACAGAGCGATTAATTCACCCCTCCACTTT. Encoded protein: CASTLDRAINSPLHF.

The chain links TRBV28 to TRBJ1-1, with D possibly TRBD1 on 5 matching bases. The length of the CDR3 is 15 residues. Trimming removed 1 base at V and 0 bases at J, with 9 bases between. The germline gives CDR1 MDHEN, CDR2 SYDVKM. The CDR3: CASSLYRGVNTEAFF. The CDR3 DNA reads TGTGCCAGCAGTTTATATCGGGGGGTGAACACTGAAGCTTTCTTT.

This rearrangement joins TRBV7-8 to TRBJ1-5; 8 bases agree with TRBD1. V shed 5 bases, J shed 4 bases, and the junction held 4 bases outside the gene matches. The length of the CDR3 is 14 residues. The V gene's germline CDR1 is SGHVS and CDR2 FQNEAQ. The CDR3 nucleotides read TGTGCCAGCAGCAGCGACAGGGGAAATCAGCCCCAGCATTTT. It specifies CASSSDRGNQPQHF.

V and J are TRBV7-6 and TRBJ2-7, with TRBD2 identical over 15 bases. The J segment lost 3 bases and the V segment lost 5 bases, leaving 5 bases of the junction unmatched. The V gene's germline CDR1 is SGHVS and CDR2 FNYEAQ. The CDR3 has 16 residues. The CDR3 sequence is CASSPGTSGRLYEQYF. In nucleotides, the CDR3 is TGTGCCAGCAGCCCCGGGACTAGCGGGAGGCTCTACGAGCAGTACTTC. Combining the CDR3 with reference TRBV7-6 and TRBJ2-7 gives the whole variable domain GAGVSQSPRYKVTKRGQDVALRCDPISGHVSLYWYRQALGQGPEFLTYFNYEAQQDKSGLPNDRFSAERPEGSISTLTIQRTEQRDSAMYRCASSPGTSGRLYEQYFGPGTRLTVT.

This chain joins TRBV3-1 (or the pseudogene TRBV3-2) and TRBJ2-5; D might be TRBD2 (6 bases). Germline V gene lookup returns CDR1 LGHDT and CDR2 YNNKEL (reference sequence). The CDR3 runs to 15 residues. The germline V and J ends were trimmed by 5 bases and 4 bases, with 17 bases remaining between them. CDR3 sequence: CASSDQVWGGETQYF. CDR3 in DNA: TGTGCCAGCAGCGACCAAGTCTGGGGAGGAGAGACCCAGTACTTC.

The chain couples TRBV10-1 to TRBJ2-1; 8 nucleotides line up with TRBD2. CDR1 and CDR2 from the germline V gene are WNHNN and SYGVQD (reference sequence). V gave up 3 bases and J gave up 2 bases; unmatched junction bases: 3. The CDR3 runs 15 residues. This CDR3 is CASSDTAGAYNEQFF. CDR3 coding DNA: TGCGCCAGCAGTGATACAGCGGGGGCCTACAATGAGCAGTTCTTC.

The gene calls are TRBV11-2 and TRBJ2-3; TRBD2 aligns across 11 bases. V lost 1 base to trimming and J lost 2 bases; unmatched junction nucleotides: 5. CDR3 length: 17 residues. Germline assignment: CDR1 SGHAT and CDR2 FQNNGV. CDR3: CASSLGGTSGTTDTQYF. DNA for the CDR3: TGTGCCAGCAGCTTAGGTGGGACTAGCGGAACCACAGATACGCAGTATTTT.

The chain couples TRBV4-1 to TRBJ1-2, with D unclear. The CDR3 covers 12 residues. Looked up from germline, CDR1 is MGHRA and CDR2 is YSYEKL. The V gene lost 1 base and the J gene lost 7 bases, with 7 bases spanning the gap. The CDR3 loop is CASSQVSGGYTF. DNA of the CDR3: TGCGCCAGCAGCCAAGTTTCGGGTGGCTACACCTTC.

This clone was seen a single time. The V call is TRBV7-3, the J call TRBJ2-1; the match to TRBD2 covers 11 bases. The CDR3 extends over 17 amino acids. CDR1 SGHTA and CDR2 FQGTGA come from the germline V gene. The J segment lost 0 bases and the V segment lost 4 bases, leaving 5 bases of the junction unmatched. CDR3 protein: CASSSLAGVGSYNEQFF. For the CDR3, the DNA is TGTGCCAGCAGCTCACTAGCGGGAGTTGGCTCCTACAATGAGCAGTTCTTC.

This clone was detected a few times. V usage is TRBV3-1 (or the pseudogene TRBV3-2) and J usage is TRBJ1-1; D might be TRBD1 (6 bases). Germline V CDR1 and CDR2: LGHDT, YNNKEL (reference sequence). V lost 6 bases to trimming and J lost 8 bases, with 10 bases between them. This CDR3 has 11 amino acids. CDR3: CASRGAEEAFF. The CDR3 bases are TGTGCCAGCAGGGGGGCGGAGGAAGCTTTCTTT.

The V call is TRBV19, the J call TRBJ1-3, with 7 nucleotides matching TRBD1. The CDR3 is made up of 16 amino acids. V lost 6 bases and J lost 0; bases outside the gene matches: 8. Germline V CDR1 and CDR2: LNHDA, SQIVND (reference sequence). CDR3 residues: CASRPEDRVSGNTIYF. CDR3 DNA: TGTGCCAGTAGACCCGAAGACAGGGTCTCTGGAAACACCATATATTTT.

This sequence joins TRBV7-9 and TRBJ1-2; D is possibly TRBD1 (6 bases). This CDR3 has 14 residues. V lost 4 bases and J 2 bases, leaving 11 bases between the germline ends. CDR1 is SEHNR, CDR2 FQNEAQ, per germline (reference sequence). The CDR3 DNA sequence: TGTGCCAGCAGCTCTCACAGGGACAACTATGGCTACACCTTC. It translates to CASSSHRDNYGYTF.

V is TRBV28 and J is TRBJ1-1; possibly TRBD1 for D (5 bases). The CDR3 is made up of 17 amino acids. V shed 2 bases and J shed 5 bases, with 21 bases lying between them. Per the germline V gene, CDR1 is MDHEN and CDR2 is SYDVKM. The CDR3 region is CASSLRNNRNIKTEAFF. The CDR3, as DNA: TGTGCCAGCAGTTTACGGAATAACAGGAATATCAAGACTGAAGCTTTCTTT.

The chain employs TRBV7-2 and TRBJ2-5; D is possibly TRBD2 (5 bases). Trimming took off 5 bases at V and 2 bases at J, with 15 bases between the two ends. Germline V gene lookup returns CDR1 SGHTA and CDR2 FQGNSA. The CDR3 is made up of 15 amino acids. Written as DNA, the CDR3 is TGTGCCAGCAGCCAGCCGAGGTCGGGGCAAGAGACCCAGTACTTC. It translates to CASSQPRSGQETQYF.

CDR3 sequence reads: CASSQSLLSGRFSGGEQYF. In DNA, the CDR3 is TGTGCCAGCAGCCAATCTCTCCTTAGCGGGAGGTTTTCGGGGGGCGAGCAGTACTTC. The genes are TRBV3-1 (or the pseudogene TRBV3-2) and TRBJ2-5; 10 nucleotides line up with TRBD2. The J call may be in error: the DNA end matches TRBJ2-7 better. Germline V lookup: CDR1 LGHDT, CDR2 YNNKEL (reference sequence). The CDR3 runs 19 residues.